Each of the 3 T cell receptor beta chains below was sequenced from the same sample in a study of brain T cells in children with intractable seizures. The repertoire was sequenced with immunoSEQ multiplex PCR; TCRdb's copy has only in-frame clones and lacks some. In the table there are about 320,000 clones, nearly 95% of which are singletons. Documented time point: blood from clinic visit 5 months post-surgery; TSC patient then seizure free. The sample consisted of peripheral blood, taken about 5 months after surgery. The receptor source for this set is a boy in the first two years of life with tuberous sclerosis and intractable seizures.

CDR3 sequence (DNA): TGTGCCAGCAGCCCTTCCAGAGAAGCTACCGAAAAACTGTTTTTT. This sequence encodes CASSPSREATEKLFF. The chain is built from TRBV7-9 and TRBJ1-4; D gene ambiguous. V lost 5 bases and J lost 8, with 18 bases in between. This CDR3 comprises 15 residues. Germline V gene sequence: CDR1 SEHNR, CDR2 FQNEAQ (reference sequence).

This sequence joins TRBV21-1 and TRBJ1-2; TRBD1 is taken as the D call from the table, unchecked against the DNA. TRBV21-1 is flagged as a pseudogene. The length of the CDR3 is 15 residues. CDR3 nucleotide sequence: TGTGCCAGCAGCAAAGAAGCAGGGACAGCCTATGGCTACACCTTC. It codes for CASSKEAGTAYGYTF.

This rearrangement joins TRBV5-1 to TRBJ1-4, with D possibly matching TRBD1 (5 bases). This CDR3 is built from 16 residues. The germline gives CDR1 SGHRS, CDR2 YFSETQ. Deletions cut 4 bases from V and 0 bases from J, with 13 bases between. The CDR3 nucleotides are TGCGCCAGCAGCCCTGTCGGGGGGACAACTAATGAAAAACTGTTTTTT. Protein sequence: CASSPVGGTTNEKLFF.